This TCR beta chain originates from a study of cytomegalovirus exposure and HLA in healthy donors. Turning to the study itself: In an early release, HLA-typed donors contributed roughly 85 million unique TCR sequences.

A note on this clone: Its specificity is unknown.

The CDR3 totals 15 residues. V shed 0 bases and J 4 bases; nucleotides not matched to a gene: 2. Looked up from germline, CDR1 is MNHEY and CDR2 is SVGAGI. General study results and limits: Evidence from a later analysis indicated that most CMV-associated TCR beta chains looked HLA-restricted. TCR beta V- and J-gene trimming was later associated with a missense DCLRE1C variant. It was reported in a later analysis that an Asian-associated ancestry cluster showed fewer N-insertions than the 666-donor mean.

13 Jbeta primers and 60 Vbeta primers were used for the PCR. The assay was immunoSEQ multiplex PCR, and TCRdb's table has in-frame clones only and misses some. This sample carries about 62,000 clones, 65% to 80% of them seen once, and the ten largest clones take about 4.9%. The sequencing input was PBMCs. V and J are TRBV6-5 and TRBJ2-3; 9 bases match TRBD2. The sequence was obtained from a woman in her 30s in good health and CMV-seronegative. The CDR3 is CASSYSSGSSDTQYF. CDR3 nucleotides: TGTGCCAGCAGTTACTCTAGCGGGAGTTCAGATACGCAGTATTTT.